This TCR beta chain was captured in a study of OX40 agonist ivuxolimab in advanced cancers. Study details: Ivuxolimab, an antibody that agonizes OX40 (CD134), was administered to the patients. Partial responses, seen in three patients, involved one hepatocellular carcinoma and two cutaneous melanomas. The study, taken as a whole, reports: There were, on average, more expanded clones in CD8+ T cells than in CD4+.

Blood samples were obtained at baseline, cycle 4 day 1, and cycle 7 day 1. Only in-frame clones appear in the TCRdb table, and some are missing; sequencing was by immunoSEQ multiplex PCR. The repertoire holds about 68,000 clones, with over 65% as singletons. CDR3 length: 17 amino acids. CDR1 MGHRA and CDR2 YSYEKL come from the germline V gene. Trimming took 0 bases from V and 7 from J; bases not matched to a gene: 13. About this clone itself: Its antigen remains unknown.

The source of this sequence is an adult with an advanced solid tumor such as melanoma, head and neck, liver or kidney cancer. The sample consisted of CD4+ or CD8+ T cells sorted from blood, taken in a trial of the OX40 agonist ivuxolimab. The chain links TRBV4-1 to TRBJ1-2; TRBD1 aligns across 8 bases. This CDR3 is CASSQDVQDRALRGYTF. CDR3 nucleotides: TGCGCCAGCAGCCAAGATGTACAGGACAGGGCTTTGCGTGGCTACACCTTC.